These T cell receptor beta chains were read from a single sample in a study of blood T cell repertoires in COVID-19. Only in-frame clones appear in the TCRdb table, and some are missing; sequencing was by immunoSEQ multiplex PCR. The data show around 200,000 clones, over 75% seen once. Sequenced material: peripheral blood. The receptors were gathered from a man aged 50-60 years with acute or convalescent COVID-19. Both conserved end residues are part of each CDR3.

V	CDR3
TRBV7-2	CASSSRGGGSYEQYF
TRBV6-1	CASSERGRTSSGANVLTF
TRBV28	CASSLPRAYTGELFF
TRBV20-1	CSASLEGTGDNEKLFF
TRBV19	CASSAQGYNSPLHF
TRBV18	CASSPGEGSYNSPLHF
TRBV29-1	CSVVGRGSYEQYF
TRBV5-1	CASSFTGGSTEAFF
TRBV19	CASSPRQGNYQPQHF
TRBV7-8	CASSLSSGVYEQYF
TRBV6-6	CASTYGTGAGYEQYF
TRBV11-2	CASRLGGSLNTEAFF
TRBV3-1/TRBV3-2	CASSHPGSEAFF